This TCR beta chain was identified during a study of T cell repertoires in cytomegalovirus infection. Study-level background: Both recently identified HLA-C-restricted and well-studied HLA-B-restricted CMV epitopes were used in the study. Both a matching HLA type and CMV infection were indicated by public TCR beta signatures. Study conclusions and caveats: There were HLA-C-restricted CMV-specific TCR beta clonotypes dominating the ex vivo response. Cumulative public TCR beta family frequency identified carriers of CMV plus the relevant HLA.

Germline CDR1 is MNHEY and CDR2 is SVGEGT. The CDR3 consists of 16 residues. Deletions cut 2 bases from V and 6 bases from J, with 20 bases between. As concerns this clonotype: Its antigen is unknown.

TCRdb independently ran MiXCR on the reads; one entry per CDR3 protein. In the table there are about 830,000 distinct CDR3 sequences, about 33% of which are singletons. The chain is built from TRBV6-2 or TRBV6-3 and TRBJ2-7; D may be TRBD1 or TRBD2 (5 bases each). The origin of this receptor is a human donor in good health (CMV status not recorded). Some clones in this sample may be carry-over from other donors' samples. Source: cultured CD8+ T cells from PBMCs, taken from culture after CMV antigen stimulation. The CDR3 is CASSYASGTLGVEQYV. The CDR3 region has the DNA TGTGCCAGCAGTTACGCTTCCGGGACCCTGGGTGTCGAGCAGTACGTC.